This T cell receptor beta chain was captured by sequencing in a study of cytomegalovirus exposure and HLA in healthy donors. Whole-study context: A subsequent analysis stated that the 90 to 150 validation repertoires were run on the same platform as the roughly 700 first-cohort repertoires.

CDR1 SEHNR and CDR2 FQNEAQ come from the germline V gene (reference sequence). V trimming: 1 base; J trimming: 4 bases; junction bases outside the gene matches: 4. The CDR3 covers 15 residues. The method was immunoSEQ multiplex PCR; TCRdb's version includes in-frame clones alone and lacks a portion of them. Among about 47,000 clones, 92% were seen once, and the ten largest hold over 5.5%. The source is a man aged 18-30 years in good health and CMV-seronegative. The sample comprised PBMCs. V gene TRBV7-9 combines with J gene TRBJ2-1; the match to TRBD1 covers 7 bases. The CDR3 DNA reads as TGTGCCAGCAGCTTAGAGGGCAGGGGGTACAATGAGCAGTTCTTC. Amino acids: CASSLEGRGYNEQFF.